The sequence of this TCR beta chain was determined in a study of T cells in Graves' hyperthyroidism and ophthalmopathy. This clonotype was seen ten or more times. Its specificity is unknown. RNA transcripts yielded amplified TCR beta CDR3 regions. With the HTBI primer set, the TCR CDR3 went through a first round of RT-PCR. TCRdb redid the calling of the multiplex PCR reads with MiXCR, one entry per CDR3 protein. The sample gives about 49,000 distinct CDR3 sequences, approximately 53% of which show up once; around a third is in the top ten. General study findings and limits: The model anticipated ophthalmopathy a median about six months pre-onset. Researchers found most expanded thyroid clonotypes above 0.001 in blood as well.

Sequencing was performed on peripheral blood or thyroid tissue (not recorded which). The sequence derives from a man aged 18 to 30 with Graves' hyperthyroidism.

The CDR3 DNA follows: TGTGCCAGCAGACCTAGCCGGACAGGATCCGGGGAGCTGTTTTTT. Translated: CASRPSRTGSGELFF. V usage is TRBV12-3 or TRBV12-4 and J usage is TRBJ2-2, with 7 bases identical to TRBD1. With 6 bases clipped from V and 6 bases from J, the junction kept 10 bases outside the gene matches. The CDR3 is 15 residues long.